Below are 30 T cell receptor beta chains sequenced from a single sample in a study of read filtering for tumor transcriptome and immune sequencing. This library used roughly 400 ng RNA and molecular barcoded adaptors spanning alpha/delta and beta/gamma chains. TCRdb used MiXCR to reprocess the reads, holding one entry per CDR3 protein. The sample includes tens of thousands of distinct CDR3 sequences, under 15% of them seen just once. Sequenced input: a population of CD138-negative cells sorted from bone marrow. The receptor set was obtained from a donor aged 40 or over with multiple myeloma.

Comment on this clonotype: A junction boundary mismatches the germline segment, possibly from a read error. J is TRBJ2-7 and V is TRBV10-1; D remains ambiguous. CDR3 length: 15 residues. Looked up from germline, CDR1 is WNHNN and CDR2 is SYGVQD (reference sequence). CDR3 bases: TGCGCCAGCAGTGAGTCGCTGGCCGCGGCCTACGAGCAGAACTTC. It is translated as CASSESLAAAYEQNF.

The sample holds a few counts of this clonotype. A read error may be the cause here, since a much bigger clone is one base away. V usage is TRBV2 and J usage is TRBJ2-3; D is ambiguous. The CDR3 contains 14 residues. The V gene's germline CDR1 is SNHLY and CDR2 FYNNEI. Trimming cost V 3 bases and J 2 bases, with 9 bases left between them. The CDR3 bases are TGTGCCAGCAGTGAGGGAATACCCACAGATACGCAGTATTTT. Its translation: CASSEGIPTDTQYF.

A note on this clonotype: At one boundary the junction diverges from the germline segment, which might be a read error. In DNA, the CDR3 is TGTGCCAGCAGCTCCCAGGGGGGGTCGAACACCGAAGCTTTCTTT. Translating gives CASSSQGGSNTEAFF. The chain combines TRBV7-9 with TRBJ1-1; 7 nucleotides agree with TRBD1. The germline V gene encodes CDR1 SEHNR and CDR2 FQNEAQ (reference sequence). The CDR3 totals 15 residues. Full variable domain (missing parts from reference TRBV7-9 and TRBJ1-1): DTGVSQNPRHKITKRGQNVTFRCDPISEHNRLYWYRQTLGQGPEFLTYFQNEAQLEKSRLLSDRFSAERPKGSFSTLEIQRTEQGDSAMYLCASSSQGGSNTEAFFGQGTRLTVV.

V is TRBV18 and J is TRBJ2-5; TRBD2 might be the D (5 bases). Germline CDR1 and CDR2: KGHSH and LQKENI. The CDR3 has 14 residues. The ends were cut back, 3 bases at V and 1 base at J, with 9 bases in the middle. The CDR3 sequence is CASSPDWGQETQYF. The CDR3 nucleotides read TGTGCCAGCTCACCGGACTGGGGCCAAGAGACCCAGTACTTC.

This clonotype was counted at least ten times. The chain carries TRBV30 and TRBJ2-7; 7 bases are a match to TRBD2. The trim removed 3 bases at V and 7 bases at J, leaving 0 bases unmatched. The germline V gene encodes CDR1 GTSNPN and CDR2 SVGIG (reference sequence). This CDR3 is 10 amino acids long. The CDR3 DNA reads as TGTGCCTGGAGCGGGAGGGAGCAGTACTTC. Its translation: CAWSGREQYF.

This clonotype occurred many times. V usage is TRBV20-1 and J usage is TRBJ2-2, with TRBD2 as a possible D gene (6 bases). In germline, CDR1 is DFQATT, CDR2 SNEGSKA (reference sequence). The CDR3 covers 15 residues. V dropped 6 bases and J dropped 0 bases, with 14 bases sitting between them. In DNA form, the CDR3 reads TGCAGTGCCCCGATGGTAGCGGCGAACACCGGGGAGCTGTTTTTT. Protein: CSAPMVAANTGELFF.

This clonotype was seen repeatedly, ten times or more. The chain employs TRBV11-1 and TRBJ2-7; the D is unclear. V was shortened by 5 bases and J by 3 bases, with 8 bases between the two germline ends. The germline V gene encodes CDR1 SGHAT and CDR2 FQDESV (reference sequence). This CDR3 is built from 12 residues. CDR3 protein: CASSQTVYEQYF. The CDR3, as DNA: TGTGCCAGCAGCCAAACGGTCTACGAGCAGTACTTC.

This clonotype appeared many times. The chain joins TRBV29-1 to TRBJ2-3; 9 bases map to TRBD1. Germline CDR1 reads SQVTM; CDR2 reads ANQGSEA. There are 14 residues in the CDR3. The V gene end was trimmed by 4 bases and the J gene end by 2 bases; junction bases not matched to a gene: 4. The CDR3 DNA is TGCAGCGTTGCGGGACAGGGAAACACAGATACGCAGTATTTT. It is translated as CSVAGQGNTDTQYF.

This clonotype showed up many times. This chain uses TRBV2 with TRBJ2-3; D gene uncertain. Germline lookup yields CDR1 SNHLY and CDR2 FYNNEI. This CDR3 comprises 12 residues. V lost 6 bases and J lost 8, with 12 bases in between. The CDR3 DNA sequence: TGTGCCAGCAGCCAATCTTCGGGTACGCAGTATTTT. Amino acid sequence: CASSQSSGTQYF.

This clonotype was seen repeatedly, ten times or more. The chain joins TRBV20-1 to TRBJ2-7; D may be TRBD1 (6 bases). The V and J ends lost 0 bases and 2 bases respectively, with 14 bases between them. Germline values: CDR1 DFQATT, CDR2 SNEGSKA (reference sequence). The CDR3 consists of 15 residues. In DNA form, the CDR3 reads TGCAGTGCTAGAGATTTGGGGGCTTCTACCTACGAGCAGTACTTC. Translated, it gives CSARDLGASTYEQYF.

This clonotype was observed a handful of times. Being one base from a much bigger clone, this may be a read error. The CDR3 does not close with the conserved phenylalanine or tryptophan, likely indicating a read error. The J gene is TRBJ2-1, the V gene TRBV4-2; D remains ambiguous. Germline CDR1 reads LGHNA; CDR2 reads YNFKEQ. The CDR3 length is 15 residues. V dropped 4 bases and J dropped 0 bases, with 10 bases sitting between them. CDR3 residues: CASSPEVASYNEQFL. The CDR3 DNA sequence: TGTGCCAGCAGCCCCGAGGTCGCCTCCTACAATGAGCAGTTCCTC.

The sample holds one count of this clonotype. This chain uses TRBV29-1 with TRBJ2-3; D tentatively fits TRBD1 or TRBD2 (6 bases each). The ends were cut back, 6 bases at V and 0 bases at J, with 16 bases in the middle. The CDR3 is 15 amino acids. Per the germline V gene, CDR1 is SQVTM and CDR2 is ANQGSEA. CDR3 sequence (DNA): TGCAGCGTCCCCCTAGGGGGGCCCAGCACAGATACGCAGTATTTT. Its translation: CSVPLGGPSTDTQYF.

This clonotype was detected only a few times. In DNA, the CDR3 is TGTGCCACCAGTGACAAGACAGGGATCTACAATGAGCAGTTCTTC. Encoded protein: CATSDKTGIYNEQFF. The J gene is TRBJ2-1, the V gene TRBV24-1, with 7 bases fitting TRBD1. The CDR3 is made up of 15 amino acids. Unmatched junction bases numbered 5, after V lost 4 bases and J lost 3 bases. CDR1 is KGHDR, CDR2 SFDVKD, per germline.

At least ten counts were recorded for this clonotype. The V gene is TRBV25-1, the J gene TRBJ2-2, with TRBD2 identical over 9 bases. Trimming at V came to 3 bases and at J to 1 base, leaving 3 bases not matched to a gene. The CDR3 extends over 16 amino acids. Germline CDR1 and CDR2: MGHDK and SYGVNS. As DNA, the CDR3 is TGTGCCAGCAGTGAGGAGACTAGCGGGAACACCGGGGAGCTGTTTTTT. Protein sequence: CASSEETSGNTGELFF.

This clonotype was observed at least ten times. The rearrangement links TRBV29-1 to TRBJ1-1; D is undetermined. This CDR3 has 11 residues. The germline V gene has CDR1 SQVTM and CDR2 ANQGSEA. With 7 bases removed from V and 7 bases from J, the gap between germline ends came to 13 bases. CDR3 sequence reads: CSGTSASEAFF. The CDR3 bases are TGCAGCGGGACGTCGGCCAGTGAAGCTTTCTTT.

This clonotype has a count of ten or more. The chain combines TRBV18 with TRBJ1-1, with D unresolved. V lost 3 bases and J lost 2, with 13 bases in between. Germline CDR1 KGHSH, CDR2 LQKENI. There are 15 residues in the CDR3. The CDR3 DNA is TGTGCCAGCTCACCTCAGGAACAGAGAAACACTGAAGCTTTCTTT. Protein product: CASSPQEQRNTEAFF.

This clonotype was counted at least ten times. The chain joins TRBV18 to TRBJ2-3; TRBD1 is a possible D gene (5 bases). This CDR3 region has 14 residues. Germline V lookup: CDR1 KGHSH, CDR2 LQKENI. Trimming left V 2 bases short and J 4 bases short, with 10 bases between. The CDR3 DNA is TGTGCCAGCTCACCATTGGACACCCCAGATACGCAGTATTTT. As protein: CASSPLDTPDTQYF.

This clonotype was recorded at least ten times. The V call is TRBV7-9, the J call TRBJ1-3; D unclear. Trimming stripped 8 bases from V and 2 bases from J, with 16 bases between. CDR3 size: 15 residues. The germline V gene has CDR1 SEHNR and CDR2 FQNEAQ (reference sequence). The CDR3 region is CASGSESVAGNTIYF. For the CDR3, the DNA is TGTGCCAGCGGCAGTGAGTCGGTAGCTGGAAACACCATATATTTT.

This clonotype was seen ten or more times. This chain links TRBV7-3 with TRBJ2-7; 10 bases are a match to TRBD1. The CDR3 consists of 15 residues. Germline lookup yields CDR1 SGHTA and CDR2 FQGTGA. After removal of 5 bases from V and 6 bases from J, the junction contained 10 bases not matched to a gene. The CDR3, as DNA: TGTGCCAGCAGCCGGACTGGGACAGGGGTGGGCGAGCAGTACTTC. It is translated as CASSRTGTGVGEQYF.

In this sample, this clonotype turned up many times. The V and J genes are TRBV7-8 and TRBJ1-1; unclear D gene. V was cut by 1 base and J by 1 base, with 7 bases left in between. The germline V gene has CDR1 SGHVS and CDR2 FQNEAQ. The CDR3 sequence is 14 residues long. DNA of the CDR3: TGTGCCAGCAGCTTAGGGGTGGAGAACACTGAAGCTTTCTTT. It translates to CASSLGVENTEAFF.

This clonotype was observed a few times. DNA for the CDR3: TGTGCCAGCAGTTACGGGCAGCTAGGCACAGATACGCAGTATTTT. It encodes CASSYGQLGTDTQYF. The chain combines TRBV6-2 or TRBV6-3 with TRBJ2-3; no reliable D call. Trimming left V 2 bases short and J 1 base short, with 10 bases between. CDR1 MNHEY and CDR2 SVGEGT come from the germline V gene. The CDR3 contains 15 residues.

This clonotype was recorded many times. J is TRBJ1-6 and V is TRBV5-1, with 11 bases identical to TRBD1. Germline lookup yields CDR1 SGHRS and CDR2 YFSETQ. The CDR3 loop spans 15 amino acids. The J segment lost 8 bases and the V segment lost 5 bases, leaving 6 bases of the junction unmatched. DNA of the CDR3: TGCGCCAGCAGTACGCGGGGACAGGGGGATTCACCCCTCCACTTT. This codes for CASSTRGQGDSPLHF.

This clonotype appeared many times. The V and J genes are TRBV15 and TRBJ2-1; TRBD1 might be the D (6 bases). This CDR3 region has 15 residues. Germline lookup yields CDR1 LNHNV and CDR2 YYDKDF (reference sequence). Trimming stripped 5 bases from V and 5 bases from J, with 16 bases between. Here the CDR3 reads CATSPPRQGHNEQFF. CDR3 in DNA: TGTGCCACCAGCCCCCCTCGGCAGGGGCACAATGAGCAGTTCTTC. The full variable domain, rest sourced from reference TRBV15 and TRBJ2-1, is DAMVIQNPRYQVTQFGKPVTLSCSQTLNHNVMYWYQQKSSQAPKLLFHYYDKDFNNEADTPDNFQSRRPNTSFCFLDIRSPGLGDTAMYLCATSPPRQGHNEQFFGPGTRLTVL.

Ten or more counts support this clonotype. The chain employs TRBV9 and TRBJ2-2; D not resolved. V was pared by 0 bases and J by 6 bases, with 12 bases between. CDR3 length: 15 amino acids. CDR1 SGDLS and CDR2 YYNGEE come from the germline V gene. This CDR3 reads CASSVEGNWPGELFF. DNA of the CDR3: TGTGCCAGCAGCGTAGAAGGGAACTGGCCCGGGGAGCTGTTTTTT.

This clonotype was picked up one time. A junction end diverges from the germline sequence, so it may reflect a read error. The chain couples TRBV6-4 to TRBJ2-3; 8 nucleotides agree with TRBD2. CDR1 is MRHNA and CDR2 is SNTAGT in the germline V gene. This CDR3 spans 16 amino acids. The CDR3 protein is CASSESAGLAVDTQYF. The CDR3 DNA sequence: TGTGCCAGCAGTGAATCCGCCGGACTAGCAGTAGATACGCAGTACTTT.

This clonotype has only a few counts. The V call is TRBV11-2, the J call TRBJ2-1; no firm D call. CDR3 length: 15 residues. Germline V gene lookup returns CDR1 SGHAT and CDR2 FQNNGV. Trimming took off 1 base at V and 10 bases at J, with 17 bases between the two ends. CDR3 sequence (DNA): TGTGCCAGCAGCTTAGGGGGTTCCGGTAGCAGGGAGCAGTTCTTC. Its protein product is CASSLGGSGSREQFF.

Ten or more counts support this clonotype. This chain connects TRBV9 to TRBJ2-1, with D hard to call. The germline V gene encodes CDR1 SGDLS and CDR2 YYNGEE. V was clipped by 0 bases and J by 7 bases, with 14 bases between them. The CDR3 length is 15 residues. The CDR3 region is CASSVGSNSRNEQFF. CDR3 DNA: TGTGCCAGCAGCGTAGGAAGTAACTCCAGAAATGAGCAGTTCTTC.

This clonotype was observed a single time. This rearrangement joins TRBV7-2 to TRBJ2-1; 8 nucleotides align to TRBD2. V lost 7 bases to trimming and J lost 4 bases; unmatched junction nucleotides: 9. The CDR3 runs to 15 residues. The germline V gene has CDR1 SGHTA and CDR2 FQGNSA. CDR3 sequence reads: CASMRTSGKYNEQFF. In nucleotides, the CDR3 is TGTGCCAGCATGCGTACTAGCGGAAAATACAATGAGCAGTTCTTC.

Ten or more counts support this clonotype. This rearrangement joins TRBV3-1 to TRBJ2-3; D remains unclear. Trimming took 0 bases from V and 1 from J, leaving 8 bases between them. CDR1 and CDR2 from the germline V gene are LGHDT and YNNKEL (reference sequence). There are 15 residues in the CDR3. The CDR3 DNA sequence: TGTGCCAGCAGCCAAGATACTCGGGGCACAGATACGCAGTATTTT. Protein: CASSQDTRGTDTQYF.

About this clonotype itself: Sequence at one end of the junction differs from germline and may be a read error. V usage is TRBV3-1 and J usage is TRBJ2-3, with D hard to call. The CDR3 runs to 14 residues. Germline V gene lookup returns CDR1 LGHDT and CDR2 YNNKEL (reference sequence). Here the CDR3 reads CASSQGLSPDTQYF. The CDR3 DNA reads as TGTGCCAGCAGCCAGGGCCTAAGCCCAGACACGCAGTATTTT.